The present entry profiles one T cell receptor beta chain with its context. No antigen is known for it. This sample is drawn from a study of shared clonotypes between healthy human individuals. Turning to the study itself: Every donor yielded three CD4 naive, three CD4 memory, two CD8 naive and one CD8 memory plate. Study-level points and caveats: Rarefaction exposed incomplete sorted-subset sequencing despite large depth.

Generated by immunoSEQ multiplex PCR, the TCRdb table keeps only in-frame clones and is missing some. Of a few million clones listed, more than 85% are singletons. The sequencing input was naive CD4+ T cells from PBMCs. As to subset: CD45RA+ positively selected. This receptor was obtained from a man aged 18 to 29 in good health. Some clones in this sample may be carry-over from other donors' samples.

The CDR3 sequence: CASSYERGRGYGYTF. Written as DNA, the CDR3 is TGTGCCAGCAGTTACGAGCGGGGAAGGGGCTATGGCTACACCTTC. V and J are TRBV6-5 and TRBJ1-2, with D perhaps TRBD1 (5 bases). The germline V gene has CDR1 MNHEY and CDR2 SVGAGI. The CDR3 runs 15 residues. V was shortened by 2 bases and J by 4 bases, with 14 bases between the two germline ends.